This TCR beta chain emerged from a study of shared clonotypes between healthy human individuals. General observations from the study: Between several donors, naive CD4 clonotypes were shared at a level of about 5%.

Genomic DNA of every subset was divided equally among multiple immunoSEQ plates. This table comes from immunoSEQ multiplex PCR, and its TCRdb copy is limited to in-frame clones, with some not included. The table shows 2.5 million or so clones, with roughly nine tenths occurring only once. With respect to this clone: Its antigen is as yet unknown.

The CDR3 is made up of 13 amino acids. Per the germline V gene, CDR1 is SNHLY and CDR2 is FYNNEI. V was cut by 4 bases and J by 2 bases, with 8 bases left in between. The V and J genes are TRBV2 and TRBJ1-1, with unresolved D. The TCR was taken from a man between 18 and 29 years old in good health. Sequencing was done on a sample of naive CD4+ T cells sorted from blood. Subset in this sample: CD45RA+ positively selected. For the CDR3, the DNA is TGTGCCAGCAGTGTTACAGACAACACTGAAGCTTTCTTT. Amino acids: CASSVTDNTEAFF.